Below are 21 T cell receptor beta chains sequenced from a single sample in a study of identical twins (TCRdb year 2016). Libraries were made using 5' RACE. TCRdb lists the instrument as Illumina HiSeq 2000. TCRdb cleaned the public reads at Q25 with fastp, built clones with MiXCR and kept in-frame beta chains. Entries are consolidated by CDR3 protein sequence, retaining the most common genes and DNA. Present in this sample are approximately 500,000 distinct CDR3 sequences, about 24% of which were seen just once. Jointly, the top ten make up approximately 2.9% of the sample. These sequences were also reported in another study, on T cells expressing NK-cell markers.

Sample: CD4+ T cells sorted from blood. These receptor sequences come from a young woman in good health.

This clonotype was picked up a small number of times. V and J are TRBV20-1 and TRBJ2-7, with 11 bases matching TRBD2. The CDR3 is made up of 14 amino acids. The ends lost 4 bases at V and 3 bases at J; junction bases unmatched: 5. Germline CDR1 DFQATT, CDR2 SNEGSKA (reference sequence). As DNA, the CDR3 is TGCAGTGCTAAATCTAGCGGGGGGAACTACGAGCAGTACTTC. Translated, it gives CSAKSSGGNYEQYF.

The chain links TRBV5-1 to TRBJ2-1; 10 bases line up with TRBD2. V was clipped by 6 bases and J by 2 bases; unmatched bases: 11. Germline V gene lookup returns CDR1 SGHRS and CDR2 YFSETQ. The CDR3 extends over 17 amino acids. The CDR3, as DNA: TGCGCCAGCACGGCTAGCGGGAGTCGTCCCCCCTACAATGAGCAGTTCTTC. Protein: CASTASGSRPPYNEQFF.

CDR3 nucleotides: TGCAGTGCTAGAGTAGGGGTCTACGAGCAGTACTTC. Residues: CSARVGVYEQYF. J is TRBJ2-7 and V is TRBV20-1, with D perhaps matching TRBD1 (5 bases). Germline V gives CDR1 DFQATT, CDR2 SNEGSKA (reference sequence). The CDR3 length is 12 residues. The V gene lost 1 base and the J gene lost 3 bases, with 7 bases spanning the gap.

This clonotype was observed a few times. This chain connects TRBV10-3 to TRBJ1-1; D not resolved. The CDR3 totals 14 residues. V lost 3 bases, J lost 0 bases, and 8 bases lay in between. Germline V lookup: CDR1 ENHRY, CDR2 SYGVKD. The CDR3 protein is CAISEGRMNTEAFF. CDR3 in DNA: TGTGCCATCAGTGAAGGAAGAATGAACACTGAAGCTTTCTTT.

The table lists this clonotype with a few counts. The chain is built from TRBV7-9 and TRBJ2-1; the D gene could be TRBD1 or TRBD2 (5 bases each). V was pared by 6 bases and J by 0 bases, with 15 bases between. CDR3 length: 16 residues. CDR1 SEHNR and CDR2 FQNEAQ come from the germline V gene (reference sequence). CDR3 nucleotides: TGTGCCAGCAGAACATTGGGGGAGCGCTCCTACAATGAGCAGTTCTTC. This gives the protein CASRTLGERSYNEQFF.

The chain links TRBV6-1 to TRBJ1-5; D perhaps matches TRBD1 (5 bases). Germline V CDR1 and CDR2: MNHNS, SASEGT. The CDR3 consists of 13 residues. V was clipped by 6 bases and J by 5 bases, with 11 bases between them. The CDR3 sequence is CASRPTGDQPQHF. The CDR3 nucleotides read TGTGCCAGCAGACCTACGGGGGATCAGCCCCAGCATTTT.

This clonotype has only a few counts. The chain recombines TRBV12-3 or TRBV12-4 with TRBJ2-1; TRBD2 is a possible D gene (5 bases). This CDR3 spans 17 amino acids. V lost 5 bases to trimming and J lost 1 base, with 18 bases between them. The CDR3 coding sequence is TGTGCCAGCAGTCCCCGGGGTGGCGGAACTTCCTACAATGAGCAGTTCTTC. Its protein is CASSPRGGGTSYNEQFF.

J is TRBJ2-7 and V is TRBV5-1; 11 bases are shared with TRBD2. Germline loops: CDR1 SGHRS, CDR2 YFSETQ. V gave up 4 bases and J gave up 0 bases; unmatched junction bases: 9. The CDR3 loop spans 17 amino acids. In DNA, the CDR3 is TGCGCCAGCAGCCCCGGAAGGACTAGCGGGTTCTCCTACGAGCAGTACTTC. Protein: CASSPGRTSGFSYEQYF.

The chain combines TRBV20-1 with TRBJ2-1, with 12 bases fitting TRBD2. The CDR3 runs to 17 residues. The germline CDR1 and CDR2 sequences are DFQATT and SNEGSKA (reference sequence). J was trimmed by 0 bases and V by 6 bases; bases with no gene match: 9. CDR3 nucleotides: TGCAGTGCCAGGAGTCCTAGCGGGAGGGTCTCCTACAATGAGCAGTTCTTC. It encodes CSARSPSGRVSYNEQFF.

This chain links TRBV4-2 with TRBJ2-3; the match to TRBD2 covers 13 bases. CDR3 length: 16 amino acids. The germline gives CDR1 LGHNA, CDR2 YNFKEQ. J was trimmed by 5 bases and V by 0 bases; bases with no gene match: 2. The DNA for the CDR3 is TGTGCCAGCAGCCAAGAACTAGCGGGGGGGCGAGATACGCAGTATTTT. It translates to CASSQELAGGRDTQYF.

CDR3: CASSRSGDEQFF. In nucleotides, the CDR3 is TGTGCCAGCAGCCGTAGTGGCGATGAGCAGTTCTTC. V is TRBV7-9 and J is TRBJ2-1; D call uncertain. The length of the CDR3 is 12 residues. Trimming shortened V by 5 bases and J by 8 bases, and 10 bases separated the two germline ends. CDR1 and CDR2 (germline): SEHNR, FQNEAQ (reference sequence).

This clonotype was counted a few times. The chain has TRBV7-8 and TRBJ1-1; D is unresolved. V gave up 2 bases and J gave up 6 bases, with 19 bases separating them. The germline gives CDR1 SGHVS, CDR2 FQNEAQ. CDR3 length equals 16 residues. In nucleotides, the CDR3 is TGTGCCAGCAGCTTACAGTTGGCAGGTCTTTCCGCTGAAGCTTTCTTT. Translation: CASSLQLAGLSAEAFF.

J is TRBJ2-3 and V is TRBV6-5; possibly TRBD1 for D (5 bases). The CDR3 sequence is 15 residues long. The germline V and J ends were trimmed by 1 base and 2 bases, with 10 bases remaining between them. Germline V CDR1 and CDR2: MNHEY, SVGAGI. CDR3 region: CASSYFGAPTDTQYF. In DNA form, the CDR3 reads TGTGCCAGCAGTTACTTTGGGGCCCCCACAGATACGCAGTATTTT.

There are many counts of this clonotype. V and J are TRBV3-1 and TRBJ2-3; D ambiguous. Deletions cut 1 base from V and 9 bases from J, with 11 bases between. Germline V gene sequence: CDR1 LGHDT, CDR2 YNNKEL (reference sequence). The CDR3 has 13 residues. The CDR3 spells CASSQGGGRTQYF. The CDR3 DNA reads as TGTGCCAGCAGCCAAGGTGGTGGAAGGACGCAGTATTTT.

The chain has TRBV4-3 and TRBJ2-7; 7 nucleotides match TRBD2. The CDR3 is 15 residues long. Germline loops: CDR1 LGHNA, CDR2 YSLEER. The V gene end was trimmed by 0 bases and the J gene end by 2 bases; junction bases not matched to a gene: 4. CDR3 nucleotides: TGCGCCAGCAGCCAAGACCTAGCGGATCCCTACGAGCAGTACTTC. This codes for CASSQDLADPYEQYF.

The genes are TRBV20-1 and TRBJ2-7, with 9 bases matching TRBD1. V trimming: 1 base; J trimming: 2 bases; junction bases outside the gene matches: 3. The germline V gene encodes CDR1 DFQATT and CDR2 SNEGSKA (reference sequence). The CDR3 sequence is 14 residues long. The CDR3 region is CSARGGTGTYEQYF. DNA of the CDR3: TGCAGTGCTAGAGGTGGGACAGGGACCTACGAGCAGTACTTC.

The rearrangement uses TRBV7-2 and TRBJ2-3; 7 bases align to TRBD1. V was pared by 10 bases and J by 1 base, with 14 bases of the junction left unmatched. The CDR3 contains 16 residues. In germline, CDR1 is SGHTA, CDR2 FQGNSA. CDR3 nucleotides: TGTGCCACAGCCAACAGGGGCAGAGAGGGCACAGATACGCAGTATTTT. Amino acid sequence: CATANRGREGTDTQYF.

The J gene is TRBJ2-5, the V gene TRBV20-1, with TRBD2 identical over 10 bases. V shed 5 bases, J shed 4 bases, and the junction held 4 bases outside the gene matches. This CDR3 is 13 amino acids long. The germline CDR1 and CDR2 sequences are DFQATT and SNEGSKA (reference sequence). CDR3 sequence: CSAALAGAETQYF. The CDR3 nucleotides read TGCAGTGCTGCCCTAGCGGGGGCAGAGACCCAGTACTTC.

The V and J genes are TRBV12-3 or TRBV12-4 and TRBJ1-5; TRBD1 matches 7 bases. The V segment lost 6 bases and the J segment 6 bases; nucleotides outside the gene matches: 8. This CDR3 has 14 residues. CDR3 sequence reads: CASRYTGDSQPQHF. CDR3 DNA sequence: TGTGCCAGCAGGTATACAGGGGACAGTCAGCCCCAGCATTTT.

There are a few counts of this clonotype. The CDR3 spells CASSWVPGTNTGELFF. The CDR3, as DNA: TGTGCCAGCAGCTGGGTCCCCGGGACGAACACCGGGGAGCTGTTTTTT. The V call is TRBV5-5, the J call TRBJ2-2; D is possibly TRBD2 (5 bases). V gave up 3 bases and J gave up 0 bases, with 12 bases separating them. This CDR3 spans 16 amino acids. CDR1 is SGHKS and CDR2 is YYEKEE in the germline V gene (reference sequence). The full variable domain, rest sourced from reference TRBV5-5 and TRBJ2-2, is DAGVTQSPTHLIKTRGQQVTLRCSPISGHKSVSWYQQVLGQGPQFIFQYYEKEERGRGNFPDRFSARQFPNYSSELNVNALLLGDSALYLCASSWVPGTNTGELFFGEGSRLTVL.

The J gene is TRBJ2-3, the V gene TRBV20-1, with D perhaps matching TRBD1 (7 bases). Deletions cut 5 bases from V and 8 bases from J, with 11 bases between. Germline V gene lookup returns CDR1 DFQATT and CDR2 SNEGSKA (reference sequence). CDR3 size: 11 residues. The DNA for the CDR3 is TGCAGTGCTTCTCAGGGGGGTACGCAGTATTTT. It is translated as CSASQGGTQYF.